Sequencing of this T cell receptor (beta chain) was carried out in a study of control samples from healthy donors and cancer patients. TCRdb's copy holds only in-frame clones and misses some; the assay was immunoSEQ multiplex PCR. The sample has under 200,000 clones, about 94% seen once. This CDR3 has 15 amino acids. V trimming: 5 bases; J trimming: 6 bases; junction bases outside the gene matches: 11. CDR1 and CDR2 (germline): MNHNY, SVGAGI (reference sequence). What was sequenced was blood. The chain uses TRBV6-6 and TRBJ1-2; 8 bases are a match to TRBD1. This receptor was obtained from a woman in her fifties or sixties in good health. CDR3 sequence reads: CASSTETGVVDGYTF. Here the CDR3 DNA reads TGTGCCAGCAGTACCGAGACAGGGGTGGTCGATGGCTACACCTTC.